Following are 32 T cell receptor beta chains from one sample sequenced in a study of regulatory T cells in long-lasting Graves disease. Time point in this sample: newly diagnosed GD, antithyroid drugs for less than 3 months. Extracted RNA from PBMCs served as the source of the TCR library. HTBI primers from iRepertoire and Arm-PCR of CDR3 regions yielded the TCR beta libraries. One entry per CDR3 protein, called by TCRdb with MiXCR from the multiplex PCR reads. The data show roughly 250,000 distinct CDR3 sequences, 15% to 20% seen once. These data also featured in a second study, about T cells in Graves' hyperthyroidism and ophthalmopathy.

The sample was peripheral blood mononuclear cells (PBMCs), taken at new diagnosis, from a patient treated with antithyroid drugs. These receptors were obtained from a woman in her thirties with Graves disease.

V is TRBV12-5 and J is TRBJ2-7; 8 nucleotides match TRBD1. The CDR3 length is 16 residues. Looked up from germline, CDR1 is LGHNT and CDR2 is FRNRAP. V was clipped by 2 bases and J by 7 bases; unmatched bases: 13. CDR3 sequence: CASGLPYRGDFREQYF. CDR3 nucleotides: TGTGCTAGTGGTTTGCCGTACAGGGGGGACTTCAGAGAGCAGTACTTC. The full variable domain, rest sourced from reference TRBV12-5 and TRBJ2-7, is DARVTQTPRHKVTEMGQEVTMRCQPILGHNTVFWYRQTMMQGLELLAYFRNRAPLDDSGMPKDRFSAEMPDATLATLKIQPSEPRDSAVYFCASGLPYRGDFREQYFGPGTRLTVT.

V and J are TRBV10-2 and TRBJ2-1, with 7 bases matching TRBD1. From germline, CDR1 is WSHSY and CDR2 SAAADI. Trimming cost V 6 bases and J 4 bases; bases outside gene matches: 15. The CDR3 is 17 residues long. CDR3 in DNA: TGCGCCAGCAGATGGATAGCCGGACAGGCCCCTTACAATGAGCAGTTCTTC. Translating it yields CASRWIAGQAPYNEQFF.

The sample holds many counts of this clonotype. V is TRBV7-9 and J is TRBJ1-2; TRBD1 is a possible D gene (6 bases). This CDR3 is 15 amino acids long. Germline lookup yields CDR1 SEHNR and CDR2 FQNEAQ (reference sequence). V was trimmed by 5 bases and J by 4 bases, leaving 17 bases between them. The CDR3 DNA reads as TGTGCCAGCAGCCTTGGTAAAGGACAGCTCTATGGCTACACCTTC. This translates into CASSLGKGQLYGYTF.

At least ten counts were recorded for this clonotype. The chain employs TRBV12-3 or TRBV12-4 and TRBJ1-5, with 8 bases matching TRBD1. The junction had 13 bases not matched to a gene; V was cut back by 6 bases and J by 6 bases. CDR3 length equals 16 residues. The CDR3 bases are TGTGCCAGCAGAATTTCCGGACAGGGCCTAAGTCAGCCCCAGCATTTT. This codes for CASRISGQGLSQPQHF.

This clonotype has only a few counts. CDR3 residues: CASSQDWVPGQGADTQYF. In DNA form, the CDR3 reads TGCGCCAGCAGCCAGGATTGGGTACCGGGACAGGGGGCAGATACGCAGTATTTT. This chain links TRBV4-1 with TRBJ2-3, with 11 bases matching TRBD1. The V segment lost 3 bases and the J segment 4 bases; nucleotides outside the gene matches: 12. Germline V gene lookup returns CDR1 MGHRA and CDR2 YSYEKL. This CDR3 is 18 amino acids long.

This clonotype was detected ten times or more. The gene calls are TRBV2 and TRBJ1-3; the D is unclear. This CDR3 has 13 residues. Germline CDR1 is SNHLY and CDR2 is FYNNEI. V dropped 2 bases and J dropped 7 bases, with 9 bases sitting between them. The CDR3 region has the DNA TGTGCCAGCAGTGAATCGGAGAGGAACACCATATATTTT. Amino acid sequence: CASSESERNTIYF.

The J gene is TRBJ2-7, the V gene TRBV20-1, with 8 bases aligning to TRBD2. The germline V gene has CDR1 DFQATT and CDR2 SNEGSKA (reference sequence). V shed 1 base and J 2 bases; nucleotides not matched to a gene: 7. The CDR3 is made up of 15 amino acids. The CDR3 region has the DNA TGCAGTGCTAGAGGAGACAGCGGGGGAACCTACGAGCAGTACTTC. Amino acid sequence: CSARGDSGGTYEQYF.

The sample holds many counts of this clonotype. The chain links TRBV12-3 or TRBV12-4 to TRBJ2-5; 10 nucleotides agree with TRBD2. The CDR3 is 18 residues long. V dropped 1 base and J dropped 0; count of bases not matched to a gene: 8. CDR3 bases: TGTGCCAGCAGTTTAGGGAGTAGCGGGGGGTTGTACCAAGAGACCCAGTACTTC. It specifies CASSLGSSGGLYQETQYF.

Comments on this clonotype: A read error is the likely source, as a far larger clone sits one nucleotide away. This chain joins TRBV12-3 or TRBV12-4 and TRBJ2-4, with D perhaps matching TRBD1 (5 bases). The J call is doubtful: the DNA matches TRBJ2-3 better. The CDR3 contains 13 residues. CDR3 nucleotide sequence: TGTGCCAGCAGTCCCCAGGTCACAGGTACGCAGTATTTT. This translates into CASSPQVTGTQYF.

This clonotype was counted at least ten times. The V call is TRBV18, the J call TRBJ1-4; D ambiguous. The length of the CDR3 is 14 residues. V was trimmed by 4 bases and J by 1 base, leaving 7 bases between them. Germline V lookup: CDR1 KGHSH, CDR2 LQKENI. CDR3 region: CASSHLGTNEKLFF. Written as DNA, the CDR3 is TGTGCCAGCTCACATCTGGGAACTAATGAAAAACTGTTTTTT.

The chain joins TRBV2 to TRBJ2-7; a possible D gene is TRBD1 (6 bases). V was shortened by 5 bases and J by 6 bases, with 14 bases between the two germline ends. Looked up from germline, CDR1 is SNHLY and CDR2 is FYNNEI. The CDR3 consists of 13 residues. CDR3 in DNA: TGTGCCAGCAGTTCAAGTTGGGGGCTCGAGCAGTACTTC. The encoded protein is CASSSSWGLEQYF.

This clonotype was found many times. The chain uses TRBV5-1 and TRBJ1-2; 7 positions match TRBD1. Germline CDR1 is SGHRS and CDR2 is YFSETQ. The V gene end was trimmed by 2 bases and the J gene end by 3 bases; junction bases not matched to a gene: 4. The CDR3 has 14 amino acids. The DNA of the CDR3 is TGCGCCAGCAGCTTCTACGACAGGGACTATGGCTACACCTTC. Amino acid sequence: CASSFYDRDYGYTF.

This clonotype is a singleton in its sample. The J gene is TRBJ2-1, the V gene TRBV20-1; the D gene is possibly TRBD1 (6 bases). The V gene's germline CDR1 is DFQATT and CDR2 SNEGSKA (reference sequence). The CDR3 covers 15 residues. Between the trimmed V and J ends, which lost 6 bases and 4 bases, there was a span of 19 bases. CDR3 DNA sequence: TGCAGTGCGTGTCGAGAGACAGGTGTTTACAATGAGCAGTTCTTC. Its protein is CSACRETGVYNEQFF.

This clonotype was seen ten or more times. The chain couples TRBV4-2 to TRBJ2-7, with 7 positions matching TRBD2. The CDR3 runs 14 residues. Per germline, CDR1 LGHNA and CDR2 YNFKEQ. V lost 4 bases, J lost 7 bases, and 10 bases stayed unmatched. CDR3 sequence: CASSRVGGEQEQYF. As DNA, the CDR3 is TGTGCCAGCAGCCGAGTGGGGGGGGAGCAGGAGCAGTACTTC.

This clonotype was counted many times. The rearrangement links TRBV20-1 to TRBJ1-5, with D perhaps TRBD1 (5 bases). This CDR3 has 12 amino acids. Germline loops: CDR1 DFQATT, CDR2 SNEGSKA (reference sequence). V was cut by 6 bases and J by 3 bases, with 9 bases left in between. The CDR3 region is CSARQNNQPQHF. The DNA for the CDR3 is TGCAGTGCCAGACAGAACAATCAGCCCCAGCATTTT.

V gene TRBV4-1 combines with J gene TRBJ1-1; 8 bases match TRBD1. The CDR3 spans 14 residues. Germline-derived CDR1 and CDR2 are MGHRA and YSYEKL. V gave up 5 bases and J gave up 3 bases; unmatched junction bases: 5. The CDR3 reads CASSRQGAYTEAFF. As DNA, the CDR3 is TGCGCCAGCAGCAGGCAGGGGGCTTACACTGAAGCTTTCTTT.

This clonotype was counted ten times or more. The chain combines TRBV12-3 or TRBV12-4 with TRBJ2-5; a weak D match, TRBD2 (6 bases). Trimming took off 6 bases at V and 4 bases at J, with 15 bases between the two ends. The CDR3 is made up of 14 amino acids. The CDR3 DNA reads TGTGCCAGCAGGGGGACTTCCCGGGGAGAGACCCAGTACTTC. Translation: CASRGTSRGETQYF.

As concerns this clonotype: A much larger clone lies one base from this, so it may be a read error. The chain links TRBV9 to TRBJ2-2; maybe TRBD2 (6 bases). Germline-derived CDR1 and CDR2 are SGDLS and YYNGEE. CDR3 length: 13 residues. Here the CDR3 reads CANSVGGRGELFF. The CDR3 nucleotides are TGTGCCAACAGCGTAGGAGGGCGCGGGGAGCTGTTTTTT. The whole variable domain, remainder taken from reference TRBV9 and TRBJ2-2, is DSGVTQTPKHLITATGQRVTLRCSPRSGDLSVYWYQQSLDQGLQFLIQYYNGEERAKGNILERFSAQQFPDLHSELNLSSLELGDSALYFCANSVGGRGELFFGEGSRLTVL.

This clonotype was recorded at least ten times. V is TRBV13 and J is TRBJ2-7; no reliable D call. The CDR3 loop spans 13 amino acids. The ends were cut back, 0 bases at V and 5 bases at J, with 8 bases in the middle. Germline CDR1 reads PRHDT; CDR2 reads FYEKMQ (reference sequence). CDR3 region: CASSLGEGHEQYF. CDR3 DNA sequence: TGTGCCAGCAGCTTAGGGGAAGGGCACGAGCAGTACTTC.

The chain couples TRBV6-4 to TRBJ2-1; D is tentatively TRBD1 or TRBD2 (5 bases each). Germline V lookup: CDR1 MRHNA, CDR2 SNTAGT. The V end was cut by 6 bases, the J end by 5 bases, with 14 bases between. The CDR3 totals 14 residues. The CDR3: CASRKSGTDNEQFF. CDR3 DNA: TGTGCCAGCAGGAAGAGTGGGACGGACAATGAGCAGTTCTTC.

Ten or more counts support this clonotype. CDR3 nucleotides: TGTGCCAGCAGCACCATTTCAGGCCGAGCTCCCTACGAGCAGTACTTC. Amino acids: CASSTISGRAPYEQYF. The rearrangement uses TRBV7-9 and TRBJ2-7; D remains unclear. The CDR3 has 16 amino acids. Germline loops: CDR1 SEHNR, CDR2 FQNEAQ (reference sequence). Trimming took off 5 bases at V and 2 bases at J, with 19 bases between the two ends.

This clonotype was counted many times. The rearrangement joins TRBV29-1 to TRBJ2-5; D possibly corresponds to TRBD1 (6 bases). V lost 4 bases to trimming and J lost 1 base, with 7 bases between them. CDR3 length equals 12 residues. CDR1 is SQVTM and CDR2 is ANQGSEA in the germline V gene. This CDR3 reads CSVGTVQETQYF. Here the CDR3 DNA reads TGCAGCGTTGGGACAGTCCAAGAGACCCAGTACTTC.

J is TRBJ2-7 and V is TRBV6-1; D unresolved. V lost 6 bases and J lost 2, with 8 bases in between. The CDR3 contains 12 residues. Per the germline V gene, CDR1 is MNHNS and CDR2 is SASEGT. Written as DNA, the CDR3 is TGTGCCAGCAGGGGAACACCCTACGAGCAGTACTTC. Translation gives CASRGTPYEQYF.

This clonotype was detected many times. This chain joins TRBV5-1 and TRBJ1-1; D is unclear. The germline V gene has CDR1 SGHRS and CDR2 YFSETQ. Trimming stripped 4 bases from V and 2 bases from J, with 27 bases between. The CDR3 extends over 19 amino acids. The CDR3 DNA is TGCGCCAGCAGCGTGGGTCATTGGAGCGCCCGGGCTGGTAACACTGAAGCTTTCTTT. This sequence encodes CASSVGHWSARAGNTEAFF.

This clonotype was seen many times. The chain joins TRBV12-5 to TRBJ2-4; TRBD1 agrees at 8 bases. CDR1 LGHNT and CDR2 FRNRAP come from the germline V gene. V trimming: 5 bases; J trimming: 9 bases; junction bases outside the gene matches: 9. The CDR3 covers 14 residues. The CDR3 sequence: CASGLGQGWSIQYF. CDR3 nucleotides: TGTGCTAGTGGTCTCGGACAGGGTTGGAGCATTCAGTACTTC.

V and J are TRBV27 and TRBJ2-7; TRBD2 agrees at 8 bases. Germline assignment: CDR1 MNHEY and CDR2 SMNVEV (reference sequence). Trimming cost V 5 bases and J 0 bases; bases outside gene matches: 12. This CDR3 region has 17 residues. In DNA form, the CDR3 reads TGTGCCAGCAGTCACGGGAGGGGCCGGATAAGCTCCTACGAGCAGTACTTC. Amino acid sequence: CASSHGRGRISSYEQYF.

This clonotype was found many times. The chain links TRBV2 to TRBJ2-5, with TRBD1 identical over 7 bases. The germline V gene encodes CDR1 SNHLY and CDR2 FYNNEI. V dropped 6 bases and J dropped 2; count of bases not matched to a gene: 3. The CDR3 has 13 amino acids. The CDR3 DNA reads as TGTGCCAGCAGACAGGGGATACAAGAGACCCAGTACTTC. Its protein is CASRQGIQETQYF.

The chain employs TRBV20-1 and TRBJ2-7; no definite D call. V was shortened by 3 bases and J by 4 bases, with 7 bases between the two germline ends. This CDR3 spans 11 amino acids. Germline V CDR1 and CDR2: DFQATT, SNEGSKA (reference sequence). In DNA, the CDR3 is TGCAGTGCTAGTGTGGAGTACGAGCAGTACTTC. It is translated as CSASVEYEQYF.

This clonotype was counted ten times or more. It may be a read error: a sequence one base away is much more abundant. The chain is built from TRBV12-3 or TRBV12-4 and TRBJ2-7; D gene uncertain. The CDR3 totals 12 residues. The CDR3 spells CASSLATDERYF. The CDR3 DNA reads TGTGCCAGCAGTTTAGCGACGGACGAGCGGTACTTC.

The sample holds many counts of this clonotype. This rearrangement joins TRBV5-1 to TRBJ2-7; 9 bases are a match to TRBD1. Per germline, CDR1 SGHRS and CDR2 YFSETQ. The CDR3 length is 14 residues. The V and J ends lost 4 bases and 9 bases, in that order; junction bases with no gene match: 11. The CDR3 loop reads CASSTTGQGAGQYF. In nucleotides, the CDR3 is TGCGCCAGCAGCACCACGGGACAGGGCGCTGGGCAGTACTTC. Full variable domain (outside the CDR3, taken from reference TRBV5-1 and TRBJ2-7): KAGVTQTPRYLIKTRGQQVTLSCSPISGHRSVSWYQQTPGQGLQFLFEYFSETQRNKGNFPGRFSGRQFSNSRSEMNVSTLELGDSALYLCASSTTGQGAGQYFGPGTRLTVT.

This clonotype was counted at least ten times. CDR3 DNA sequence: TGCAGTGCTAGAGATGACGTCCGGCAGTCTTTGTATTCACCCCTCCACTTT. Protein product: CSARDDVRQSLYSPLHF. The V call is TRBV20-1, the J call TRBJ1-6; no clear D. The CDR3 length is 17 residues. Germline CDR1 reads DFQATT; CDR2 reads SNEGSKA (reference sequence). Trimming took 0 bases from V and 8 from J, leaving 20 bases between them.

Of note for this clonotype: Just one base apart from a much larger clone, this may be a read error. The V gene is TRBV20-1, the J gene TRBJ2-2; TRBD1 matches at 8 bases. Germline CDR1 is DFQATT and CDR2 is SNEGSKA (reference sequence). With V trimmed by 6 bases and J by 4 bases, 7 bases remained unmatched. This CDR3 spans 14 amino acids. The CDR3 region has the DNA TGCAGTGCCCCGACAGGGGACGGCACCGGGGAGCTGTTTTTT. It yields the protein CSAPTGDGTGELFF.